The text below deals with one TCR beta chain. What antigen it recognizes has not been identified. Base qualities are not provided; no much larger clone lies one nucleotide away. Enrolling through a virtual design, the prospective study's participants ranged in age from roughly 18 to 95 years and lived across about two dozen United States geographic areas. In the prospective study, participants were assigned to cohorts based on the clinical history participants reported in a screening survey and a study questionnaire. For ImmuneRACE Cohort 3, a participant was defined as recovered based on two consecutive negative NP/OP PCR tests, clearance by a healthcare professional, or resolution of symptoms. In the prospective study, mobile phlebotomists collected whole blood, serum and a nasopharyngeal or oropharyngeal swab from each participant. Prospective study participants could optionally give additional blood draws and questionnaires over an approximately 2-month period. Prospective study blood samples were shipped either frozen or at room temperature before DNA extraction.

CDR1 and CDR2, per the germline V gene, are SGHRS and YFSETQ. The CDR3 measures 17 amino acids from cysteine to phenylalanine. Only the CDR3 DNA stays, 51 bases, in frame from base 1. At the junction V is shortened by 0 bases and J by 2 bases; bases outside the gene matches: 6. The data belong to a study of blood T cell repertoires in COVID-19 (dated by TCRdb to about 2020). Notes on the research overall: Samples from collaborators originated in the United States, Italy and Spain and spanned both the acute and convalescent phases of COVID-19. Where available, HLA class I and class II types were taken from metadata supplied by the sample provider and were not determined by assay-based typing. The repertoires were made available in a free public database intended to serve as a resource for research on the immune response to SARS-CoV-2. The sample metadata nearly always contained a de-identified subject ID, COVID-19 status, age in years and sex. The material from the prospective study consisted of cDNA or gDNA derived from T cells, B-cell-depleted T cells, or PBMCs. Subjects who had been exposed to COVID-19, were actively infected with it, or had recovered from it provided the deeply sampled blood TCRbeta repertoires that made up the dataset. The samples were drawn from the first 160 participants of the ongoing ImmuneRACE study and from some 1,300 subjects provided by 6 global collaborators.

General study outcomes and caveats: Clinical and demographic metadata were provided uncurated, with the amount varying by source and participant.

TCRbeta CDR3 regions were amplified from genomic DNA by means of the immunoSEQ Assay, a bias-controlled multiplex PCR. The paper's processing steps were these. The number of nucleated cells in each sample was estimated from the amplification of reference gene primers within the assay. Sequence reads were collapsed and filtered to measure the absolute abundance of every unique TCRbeta CDR3 rearrangement. For each sample, productive Simpson clonality was calculated as the square root of Simpson's diversity index over productive rearrangements. TCRdb took over this immuneACCESS table, retaining in-frame rearrangements with V and J assigned. Such tables are incomplete; in checked studies, under half of the missing clones stem from an unresolved V gene, and the remainder is unexplained. V and J calls and clone size are as listed in that table; D and trimming were resolved from the DNA. This sample is represented by some 510,000 clones; roughly 90% of them were singletons. The top ten hold approximately 2% of the sample.

The sequenced sample consisted of PBMCs or T cells enriched from blood (not recorded which). The rearrangement joined TRBV5-1 to TRBJ2-3; TRBD2 agrees with 10 junctional bases. This sequence originates from a woman aged 40 to 50 who had recovered from COVID-19. The DNA is TGCGCCAGCAGCTTGGGGGCACTAGCGGGATCCACAGATACGCAGTATTTT. Translated, it gives CASSLGALAGSTDTQYF.